These T cell receptor beta chains were read from a single sample in a study of T cell responses to AZD1222 COVID-19 vaccine. Method: immunoSEQ multiplex PCR; TCRdb's copy keeps in-frame clones and lacks some. The top ten hold approximately 4.3% of the sample, which has 90,000 to 120,000 clones, roughly 87% seen once. The specimen was peripheral blood, collected on day 0 of AZD1222 vaccination. All receptors come from an adult in good health. CDR3s include the opening cysteine and the closing phenylalanine or tryptophan. D genes are given only for firm matches. Expanded clones get a size class; other rows say once, few or many, or leave the size out.

V	D	J	size	CDR3	DNA
TRBV28	NA	TRBJ1-1	NA	CASTPRQAMNTEAFF	TGTGCCAGCACCCCCCGACAGGCGATGAACACTGAAGCTTTCTTT
TRBV19	NA	TRBJ1-6	NA	CASSRTGDMGFLAPLHF	TGTGCCAGTAGTAGGACTGGGGACATGGGCTTTTTGGCACCCCTCCACTTT
TRBV4-3	NA	TRBJ1-5	few	CASSLTTGNNQPQHF	TGCGCCAGCAGCCTTACGACAGGTAACAATCAGCCCCAGCATTTT
TRBV9	NA	TRBJ2-5	NA	CASSVGGSRETQYF	TGTGCCAGCAGCGTAGGAGGGAGCAGAGAGACCCAGTACTTC
TRBV5-6	NA	TRBJ1-6	NA	CASSLSAYNSPLHF	TGTGCCAGCAGCTTAAGCGCCTATAATTCACCCCTCCACTTT
TRBV5-1	TRBD1	TRBJ1-1	NA	CASSSGQVNTEAFF	TGCGCCAGCAGCTCGGGACAGGTGAACACTGAAGCTTTCTTT
TRBV6-5	TRBD1	TRBJ2-7	NA	CASRHGTVSYEQYF	TGTGCCAGCAGGCACGGGACAGTCTCCTACGAGCAGTACTTC
TRBV3-1/TRBV3-2	NA	TRBJ2-7	NA	CASSQDLTASSYEQYF	TGTGCCAGCAGCCAAGATCTGACGGCCAGCTCCTACGAGCAGTACTTC
TRBV7-2	NA	TRBJ2-5	NA	CASSFRMPETQYF	TGTGCCAGCAGCTTCAGAATGCCGGAGACCCAGTACTTC
TRBV15	TRBD1	TRBJ2-2	NA	CATSRGTGANTGELFF	TGTGCCACCAGCAGGGGGACAGGAGCGAACACCGGGGAGCTGTTTTTT
TRBV6-2/TRBV6-3	NA	TRBJ1-5	NA	CASSAPHHQPQHF	TGTGCCAGCAGTGCCCCCCATCATCAGCCCCAGCATTTT
TRBV4-3	NA	TRBJ2-1	NA	CASSPKGWSSYNEQFF	TGCGCCAGCAGCCCTAAAGGTTGGAGCTCCTACAATGAGCAGTTCTTC
TRBV5-1	NA	TRBJ2-1	NA	CASSLGMVRFF	TGCGCCAGCAGCTTAGGGATGGTTCGGTTCTTC
TRBV6-2/TRBV6-3	NA	TRBJ1-5	NA	CASSLDLGLGNQPQHF	TGTGCCAGCAGTCTCGACTTGGGTCTTGGCAATCAGCCCCAGCATTTT
TRBV9	NA	TRBJ1-1	NA	CASSGNIGTANTEAFF	TGTGCCAGCAGCGGAAACATCGGGACCGCGAACACTGAAGCTTTCTTT
TRBV7-9	NA	TRBJ2-7	NA	CASSITTGDEQYF	TGTGCCAGCAGCATCACTACGGGGGACGAGCAGTACTTC
TRBV3-1/TRBV3-2	TRBD1	TRBJ1-1	NA	CASSRDDAGTDRYVPERTEAFF	TGTGCCAGCAGCCGTGATGATGCGGGGACAGACAGGTATGTACCGGAACGGACTGAAGCTTTCTTT
TRBV9	NA	TRBJ2-3	NA	CASSVGGAGTDTQYF	TGTGCCAGCAGCGTAGGGGGTGCTGGCACAGATACGCAGTATTTT
TRBV7-3	NA	TRBJ1-1	NA	CASSSGAGNTEAFF	TGTGCCAGCAGCTCAGGCGCAGGGAACACTGAAGCTTTCTTT
TRBV3-1/TRBV3-2	NA	TRBJ1-5	NA	CASSQDLDGYSNQPQHF	TGTGCCAGCAGCCAAGATCTGGACGGATATAGCAATCAGCCCCAGCATTTT
TRBV11-2	NA	TRBJ2-1	NA	CASSYYRGYNEQFF	TGTGCCAGCAGCTATTATCGGGGTTACAATGAGCAGTTCTTC
TRBV9	TRBD2	TRBJ2-1	NA	CASSATSGLNEQFF	TGTGCCAGCAGCGCGACTAGCGGTCTCAATGAGCAGTTCTTC
TRBV6-4	NA	TRBJ2-3	few	CASSGGGDTDTQYF	TGTGCCAGCAGTGGAGGCGGGGACACAGATACGCAGTATTTT
TRBV6-5	NA	TRBJ1-2	NA	CASSLPGYTF	TGTGCCAGTTCCTTGCCTGGCTACACCTTC
TRBV6-6	NA	TRBJ1-3	NA	CASSYGQAGNTIYF	TGTGCCAGCAGTTACGGACAAGCTGGAAACACCATATATTTT
TRBV20-1	NA	TRBJ2-7	NA	CSASGVYEQYF	TGCAGTGCTAGCGGGGTCTACGAGCAGTACTTC
TRBV10-3	NA	TRBJ1-3	NA	CAISNPGRTGNTIYF	TGTGCCATCAGTAACCCGGGACGGACTGGAAACACCATATATTTT
TRBV6-4	NA	TRBJ1-6	NA	CASSTDDNSPLHF	TGTGCCAGCAGTACAGACGATAATTCACCCCTCCACTTT
TRBV2	TRBD1	TRBJ2-2	once	CASSEVVQGAPNTGELFF	TGTGCCAGCAGTGAAGTGGTACAGGGGGCCCCTAACACCGGGGAGCTGTTTTTT
TRBV4-1	NA	TRBJ1-6	NA	CASSQGPGQYNSPLHF	TGCGCCAGCAGCCAAGGCCCCGGGCAGTATAATTCACCCCTCCACTTT
TRBV11-2	NA	TRBJ1-6	once	CASSKLTGKANSPLHF	TGTGCCAGCAGCAAATTGACAGGAAAAGCTAATTCACCCCTCCACTTT
TRBV24-1	NA	TRBJ1-5	few	CATREPEAVLGQPQHF	TGTGCCACCAGGGAACCCGAGGCAGTTTTGGGTCAGCCCCAGCATTTT
TRBV6-5	NA	TRBJ1-6	NA	CAAARQNNSPLHF	TGTGCCGCCGCACGGCAGAATAATTCACCCCTCCACTTT
TRBV11-3	TRBD1	TRBJ2-3	NA	CASSSRTGESSDTQYF	TGTGCCAGCAGCTCGCGGACAGGGGAGAGCTCAGATACGCAGTATTTT
TRBV4-2	NA	TRBJ1-5	once	CASSRGGDSNQPQHF	TGTGCCAGCAGCCGGGGGGGGGATAGCAATCAGCCCCAGCATTTT
TRBV3-1/TRBV3-2	TRBD1	TRBJ1-1	once	CASRLQGQMNTEAFF	TGTGCCAGCAGATTACAGGGACAGATGAACACTGAAGCTTTCTTT
TRBV7-2	NA	TRBJ1-1	NA	CASSLVAAQIEAFF	TGTGCCAGCAGCTTAGTAGCAGCTCAAATTGAAGCTTTCTTT
TRBV7-7	TRBD2	TRBJ2-5	NA	CASSSLTSGRLQETQYF	TGTGCCAGCAGCTCGTTGACTAGCGGGAGACTCCAAGAGACCCAGTACTTC
TRBV7-6	NA	TRBJ2-2	once	CASSLAGDTGELFF	TGTGCCAGCAGCTTAGCCGGTGACACCGGGGAGCTGTTTTTT
TRBV2	TRBD1	TRBJ1-2	once	CASSGDRGGNGYTF	TGTGCCAGCAGTGGTGACAGGGGGGGAAATGGCTACACCTTC
TRBV28	NA	TRBJ2-7	NA	CASSPRAYEQYF	TGTGCCAGCAGTCCGAGGGCGTACGAGCAGTACTTC
TRBV6-2/TRBV6-3	TRBD2	TRBJ2-7	NA	CASISSSGSGQYF	TGTGCCAGCATTTCCTCTAGCGGGTCGGGGCAGTACTTC